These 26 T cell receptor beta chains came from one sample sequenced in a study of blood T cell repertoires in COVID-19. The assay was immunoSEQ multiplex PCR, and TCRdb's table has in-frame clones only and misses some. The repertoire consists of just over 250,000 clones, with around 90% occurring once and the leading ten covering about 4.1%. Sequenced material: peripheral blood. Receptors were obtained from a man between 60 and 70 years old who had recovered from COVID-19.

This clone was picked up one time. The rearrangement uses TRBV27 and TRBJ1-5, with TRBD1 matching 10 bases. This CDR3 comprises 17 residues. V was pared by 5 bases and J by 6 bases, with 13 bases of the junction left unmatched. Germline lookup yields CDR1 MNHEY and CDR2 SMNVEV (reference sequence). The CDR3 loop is CASSKVGQGTWRQPQHF. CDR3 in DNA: TGTGCCAGCAGTAAAGTGGGACAGGGGACTTGGCGTCAGCCCCAGCATTTT.

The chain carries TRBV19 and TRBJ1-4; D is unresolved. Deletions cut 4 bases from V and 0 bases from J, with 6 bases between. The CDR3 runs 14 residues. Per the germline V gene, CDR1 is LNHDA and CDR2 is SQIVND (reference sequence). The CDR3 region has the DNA TGTGCCAGTAGTAATCTCGCAACTAATGAAAAACTGTTTTTT. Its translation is CASSNLATNEKLFF.

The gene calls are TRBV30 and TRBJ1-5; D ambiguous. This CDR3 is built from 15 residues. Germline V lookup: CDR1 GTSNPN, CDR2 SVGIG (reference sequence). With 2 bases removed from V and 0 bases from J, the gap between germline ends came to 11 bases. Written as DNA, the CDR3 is TGTGCCTGGAGTACTTACAGCAATAGCAATCAGCCCCAGCATTTT. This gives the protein CAWSTYSNSNQPQHF. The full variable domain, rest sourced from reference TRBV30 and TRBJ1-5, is SQTIHQWPATLVQPVGSPLSLECTVEGTSNPNLYWYRQAAGRGLQLLFYSVGIGQISSEVPQNLSASRPQDRQFILSSKKLLLSDSGFYLCAWSTYSNSNQPQHFGDGTRLSIL.

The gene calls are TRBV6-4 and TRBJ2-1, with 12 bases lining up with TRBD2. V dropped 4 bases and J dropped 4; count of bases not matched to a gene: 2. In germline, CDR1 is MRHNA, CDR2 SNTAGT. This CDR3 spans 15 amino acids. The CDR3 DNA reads TGTGCCAGCAGTGTCACTAGCGGGGGGTACAATGAGCAGTTCTTC. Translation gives CASSVTSGGYNEQFF.

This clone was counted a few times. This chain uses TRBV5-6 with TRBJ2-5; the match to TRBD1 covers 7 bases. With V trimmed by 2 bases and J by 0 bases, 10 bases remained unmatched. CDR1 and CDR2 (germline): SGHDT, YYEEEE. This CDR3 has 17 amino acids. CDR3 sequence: CASSFSPGTDYQETQYF. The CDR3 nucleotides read TGTGCCAGCAGCTTCTCTCCCGGGACAGATTACCAAGAGACCCAGTACTTC.

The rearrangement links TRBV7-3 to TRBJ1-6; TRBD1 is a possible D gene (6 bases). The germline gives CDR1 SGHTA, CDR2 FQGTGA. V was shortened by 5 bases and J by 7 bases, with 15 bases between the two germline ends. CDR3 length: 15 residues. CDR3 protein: CASSLDRSRNSPLHF. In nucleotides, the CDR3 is TGTGCCAGCAGCCTAGACAGGAGCCGGAATTCACCCCTCCACTTT.

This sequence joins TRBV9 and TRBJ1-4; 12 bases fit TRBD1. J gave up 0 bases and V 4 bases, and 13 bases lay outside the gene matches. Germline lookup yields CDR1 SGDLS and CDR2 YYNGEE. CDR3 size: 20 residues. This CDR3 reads CASSFPTGTGGISTNEKLFF. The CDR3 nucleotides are TGTGCCAGCAGCTTTCCAACCGGGACAGGGGGCATTTCAACTAATGAAAAACTGTTTTTT.

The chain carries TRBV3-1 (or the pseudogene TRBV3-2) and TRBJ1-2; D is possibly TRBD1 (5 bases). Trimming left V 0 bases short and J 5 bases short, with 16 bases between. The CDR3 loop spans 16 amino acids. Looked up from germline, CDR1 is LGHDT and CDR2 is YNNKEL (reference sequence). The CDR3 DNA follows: TGTGCCAGCAGCCAAGAGTGGGTGACAGAGGAATATGGCTACACCTTC. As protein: CASSQEWVTEEYGYTF.

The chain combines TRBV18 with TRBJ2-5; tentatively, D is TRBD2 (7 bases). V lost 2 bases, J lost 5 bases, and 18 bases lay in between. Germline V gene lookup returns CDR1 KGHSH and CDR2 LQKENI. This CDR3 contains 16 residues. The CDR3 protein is CASSPTMGGLSETQYF. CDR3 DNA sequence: TGTGCCAGCTCACCAACAATGGGGGGGCTATCGGAGACCCAGTACTTC.

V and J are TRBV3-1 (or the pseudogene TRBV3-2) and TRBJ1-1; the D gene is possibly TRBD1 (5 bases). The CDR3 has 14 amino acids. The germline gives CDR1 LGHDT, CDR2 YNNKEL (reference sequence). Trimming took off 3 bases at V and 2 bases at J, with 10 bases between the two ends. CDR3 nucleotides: TGTGCCAGCAGCCAGGGGGGACGAAACACTGAAGCTTTCTTT. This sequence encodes CASSQGGRNTEAFF.

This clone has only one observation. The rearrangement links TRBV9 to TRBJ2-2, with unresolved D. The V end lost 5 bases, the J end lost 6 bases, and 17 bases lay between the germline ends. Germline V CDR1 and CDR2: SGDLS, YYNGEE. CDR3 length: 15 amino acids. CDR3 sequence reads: CASSSVGPPAGELFF. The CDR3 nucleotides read TGTGCCAGCAGTTCCGTGGGCCCTCCGGCCGGGGAGCTGTTTTTT.

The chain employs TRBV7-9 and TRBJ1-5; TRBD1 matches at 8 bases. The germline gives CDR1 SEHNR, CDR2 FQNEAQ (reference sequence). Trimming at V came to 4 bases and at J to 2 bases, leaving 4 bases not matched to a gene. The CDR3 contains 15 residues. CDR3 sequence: CASSSTGVGNQPQHF. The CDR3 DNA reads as TGTGCCAGCAGCTCGACAGGGGTGGGCAATCAGCCCCAGCATTTT.

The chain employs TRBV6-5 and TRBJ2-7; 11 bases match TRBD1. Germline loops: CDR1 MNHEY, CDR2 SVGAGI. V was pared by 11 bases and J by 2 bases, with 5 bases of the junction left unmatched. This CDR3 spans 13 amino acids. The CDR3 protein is CAAGTGGTYEQYF. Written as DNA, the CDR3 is TGTGCCGCAGGGACAGGGGGGACCTACGAGCAGTACTTC.

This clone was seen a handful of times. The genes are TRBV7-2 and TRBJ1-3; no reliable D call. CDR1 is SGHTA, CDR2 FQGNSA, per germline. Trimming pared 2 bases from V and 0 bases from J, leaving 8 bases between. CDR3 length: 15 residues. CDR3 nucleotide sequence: TGTGCCAGCAGCTTATTACCAGACTCTGGAAACACCATATATTTT. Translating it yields CASSLLPDSGNTIYF.

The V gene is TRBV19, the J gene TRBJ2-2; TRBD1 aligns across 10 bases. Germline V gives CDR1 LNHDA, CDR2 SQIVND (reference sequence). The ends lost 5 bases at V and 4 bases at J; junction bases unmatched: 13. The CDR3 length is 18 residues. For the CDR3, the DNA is TGTGCCAGTAGTCCGAGACAGGGGGCCAGCCGGGTCACCGGGGAGCTGTTTTTT. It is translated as CASSPRQGASRVTGELFF.

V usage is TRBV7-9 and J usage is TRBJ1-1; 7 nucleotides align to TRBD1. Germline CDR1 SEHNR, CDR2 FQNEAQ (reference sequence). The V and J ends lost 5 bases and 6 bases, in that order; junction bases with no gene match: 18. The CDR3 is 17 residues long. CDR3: CASSLRQGRGGSSEAFF. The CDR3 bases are TGTGCCAGCAGCCTAAGACAGGGTCGGGGAGGAAGCTCTGAAGCTTTCTTT.

DNA of the CDR3: TGTGCCAGCAGCTCCCACACTAGCGGGGGGGCCGGGGAGCTGTTTTTT. Encoded protein: CASSSHTSGGAGELFF. The chain combines TRBV5-4 with TRBJ2-2; 13 nucleotides match TRBD2. V was pared by 3 bases and J by 6 bases, with 5 bases of the junction left unmatched. Germline CDR1 is SGHNT and CDR2 is YYREEE (reference sequence). This CDR3 spans 16 amino acids.

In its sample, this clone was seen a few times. CDR3 DNA: TGTGCCAGCAGCGCCTATTCGACAGGGGAGCCTGGAAACACCATATATTTT. This gives the protein CASSAYSTGEPGNTIYF. The chain carries TRBV7-3 and TRBJ1-3; 8 positions match TRBD1. The V gene's germline CDR1 is SGHTA and CDR2 FQGTGA. The trim removed 5 bases at V and 2 bases at J, leaving 11 bases unmatched. The CDR3 contains 17 residues.

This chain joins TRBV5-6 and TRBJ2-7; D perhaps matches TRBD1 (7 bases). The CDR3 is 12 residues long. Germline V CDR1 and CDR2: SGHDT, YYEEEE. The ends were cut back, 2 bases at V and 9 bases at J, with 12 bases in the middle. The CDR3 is CASSLQGRWQYF. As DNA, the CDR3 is TGTGCCAGCAGCTTACAGGGGAGGTGGCAGTACTTC.

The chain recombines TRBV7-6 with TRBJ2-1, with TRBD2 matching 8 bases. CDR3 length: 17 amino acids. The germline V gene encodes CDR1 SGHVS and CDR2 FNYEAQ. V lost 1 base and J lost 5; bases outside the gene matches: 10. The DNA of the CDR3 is TGTGCCAGCAGCTTAGGCCTCTCGGCGGGGGGTAACAATGAGCAGTTCTTC. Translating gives CASSLGLSAGGNNEQFF. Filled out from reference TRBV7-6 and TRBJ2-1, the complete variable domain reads GAGVSQSPRYKVTKRGQDVALRCDPISGHVSLYWYRQALGQGPEFLTYFNYEAQQDKSGLPNDRFSAERPEGSISTLTIQRTEQRDSAMYRCASSLGLSAGGNNEQFFGPGTRLTVL.

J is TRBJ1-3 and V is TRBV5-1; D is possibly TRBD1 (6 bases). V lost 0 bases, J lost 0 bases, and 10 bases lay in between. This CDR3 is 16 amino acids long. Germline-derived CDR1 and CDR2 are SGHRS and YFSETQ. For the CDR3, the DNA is TGCGCCAGCAGCTTGGCGGGGACATTCTCTGGAAACACCATATATTTT. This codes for CASSLAGTFSGNTIYF.

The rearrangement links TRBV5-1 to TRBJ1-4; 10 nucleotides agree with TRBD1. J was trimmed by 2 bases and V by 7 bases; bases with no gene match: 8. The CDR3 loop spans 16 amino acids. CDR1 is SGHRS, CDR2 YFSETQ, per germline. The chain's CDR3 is CASGKGQGTTNEKLFF. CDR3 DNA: TGCGCCAGCGGCAAGGGACAGGGGACGACTAATGAAAAACTGTTTTTT.

The CDR3 loop is CASSEARYEQYF. CDR3 DNA sequence: TGTGCCAGCAGTGAAGCGCGGTACGAGCAGTACTTC. The rearrangement joins TRBV2 to TRBJ2-7; D is unresolved. This CDR3 comprises 12 residues. Germline V CDR1 and CDR2: SNHLY, FYNNEI. V was pared by 0 bases and J by 4 bases, with 4 bases between.

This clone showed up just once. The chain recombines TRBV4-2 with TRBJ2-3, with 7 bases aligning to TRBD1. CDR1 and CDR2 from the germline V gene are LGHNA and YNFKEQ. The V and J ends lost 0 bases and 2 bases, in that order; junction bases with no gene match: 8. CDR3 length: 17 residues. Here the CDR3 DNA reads TGTGCCAGCAGCCAAGAAGGGGGCCGGCTTGCCACAGATACGCAGTATTTT. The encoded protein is CASSQEGGRLATDTQYF.

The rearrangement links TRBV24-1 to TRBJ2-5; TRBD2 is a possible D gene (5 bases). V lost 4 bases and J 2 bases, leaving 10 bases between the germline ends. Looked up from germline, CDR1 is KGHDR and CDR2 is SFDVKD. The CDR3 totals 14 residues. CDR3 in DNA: TGTGCCACCAGTGAGTCAGAGGGTCAAGAGACCCAGTACTTC. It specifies CATSESEGQETQYF.

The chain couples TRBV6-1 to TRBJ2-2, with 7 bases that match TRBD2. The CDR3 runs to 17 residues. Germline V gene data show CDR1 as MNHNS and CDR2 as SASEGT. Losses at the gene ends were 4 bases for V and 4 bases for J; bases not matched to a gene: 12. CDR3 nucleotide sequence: TGTGCCAGCAGTGTCCTGACCCGGGGGGTTCGCACCGGGGAGCTGTTTTTT. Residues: CASSVLTRGVRTGELFF.